This entry concerns a single TCR beta chain. Its antigen is not yet known. Per-nucleotide qualities are absent, and no much larger clonotype sits a single base away. The data belong to a study of T-cell memory formation after mild COVID-19 (dated by TCRdb to about 2021). For the wider study: TCR sequence clusters from the two donors were found to be largely donor specific. T-cell clones expanding and contracting after mild COVID-19 in two donors were tracked by longitudinal TCRalpha and TCRbeta repertoire sequencing. Two young, previously healthy adult volunteers made up the cohort, one male and one female. Overall study results and their limits: Contracting CD4+ clones turned up mainly in the CM and EM memory subsets, whereas EMRA was where CD8+ clones were enriched. The second-wave clones that peaked on day 37 were not confirmed to be SARS-CoV-2 specific. The study covered only a couple of mild cases, and larger cohorts including severe cases with pre-infection samples were considered necessary. Clones that contracted from day 15 to 85 showed balanced CD4/CD8 phenotypes, whereas a second wave of clones that expanded from day 15 to 37 leaned towards CD4+. Some responding clones were detected in pre-infection memory, which suggested that pre-existing cross-reactive memory T cells had joined the SARS-CoV-2 response.

The cysteine opens and the phenylalanine closes a CDR3 of 13 amino acids. The only DNA kept is the CDR3, 39 bases in frame from the first base. Per the germline V gene, SGDLS is the CDR1 and YYNGEE is the CDR2. Relative to germline, V is 3 bases shorter and J is 2 bases shorter, with 9 bases between their ends. The sample was run on an Illumina NovaSeq 6000. TCRalpha and TCRbeta cDNA libraries were constructed by 5'RACE with constant-segment primers, with sample barcodes and unique molecular identifiers being introduced. RNA was extracted from every sample with Trizol reagent. Amplification of the libraries took two PCR steps, and the second step added a second sample barcode plus Illumina TruSeq adapters. Sequencing of the libraries was done on an Illumina NovaSeq, producing 2 x 150 bp paired-end reads. The authors' pipeline ran thus. The reads were demultiplexed and collapsed into UMI-guided consensus sequences using migec v1.2.7. Using mixcr v2.1.11, UMI consensuses were aligned to TRA and TRB V and J templates and then assembled into clonotypes. Expanded or contracted clonotypes were those called significant by both edgeR and NoisET, with noise models trained on biological replicates. For edgeR calls, a false discovery rate-adjusted p below 0.01 and a log2 fold-change threshold of 1 were applied. As an exploratory analysis of dynamics, PCA with hierarchical clustering was applied to max-normalized trajectories of the 1000 most abundant clonotypes. Separately sequenced CD4+ and CD8+ repertoires were used to assign a CD4 or CD8 phenotype to each responding clone. The public reads were reanalyzed by TCRdb: fastp trimming at Q25, MiXCR alignment, in-frame beta chains only. For every CDR3 protein sequence, its rows merge into one entry that carries the most common genes and DNA. TCRdb's processing, not the authors', yielded these V and J calls. This sample has over 45,000 distinct CDR3 sequences in its table, and 28% of those were observed once. The ten biggest clones cover about 40% of the sample.

Ficoll-Paque density gradient centrifugation was used to isolate PBMCs. The chain employs TRBV9 and TRBJ2-7; the D segment could be TRBD1, given 5 matching bases. This receptor was identified in a young man who had mild COVID-19 (a few samples of this study predate the infection). The sample titles of this study are shuffled in the database, so cell type and time point are left out; the donor was told from shared clones. Source material: PBMCs or a T cell subset sorted from them (not recorded which). CDR3 reads: CASSADSPYEQYF. The nucleotides read TGTGCCAGCAGCGCCGACAGCCCCTACGAGCAGTACTTC.